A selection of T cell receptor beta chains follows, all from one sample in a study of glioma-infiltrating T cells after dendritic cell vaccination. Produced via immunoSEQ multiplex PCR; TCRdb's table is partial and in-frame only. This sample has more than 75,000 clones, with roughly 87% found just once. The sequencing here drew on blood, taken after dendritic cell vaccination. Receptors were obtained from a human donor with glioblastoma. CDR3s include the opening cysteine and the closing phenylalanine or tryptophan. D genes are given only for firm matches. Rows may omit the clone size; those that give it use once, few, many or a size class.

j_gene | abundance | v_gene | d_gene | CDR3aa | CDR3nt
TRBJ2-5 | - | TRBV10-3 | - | CAISASDSLETQYF | TGTGCCATCAGTGCGTCTGACAGCTTGGAGACCCAGTACTTC
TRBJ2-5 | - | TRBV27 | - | CQARVGWETQYF | TGTCAAGCCCGGGTTGGGTGGGAGACCCAGTACTTC
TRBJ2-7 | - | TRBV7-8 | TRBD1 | CASSPPGQAYEQYF | TGTGCCAGCAGCCCACCGGGACAGGCCTACGAGCAGTACTTC
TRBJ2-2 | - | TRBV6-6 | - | CASSHTGITGELLF | TGTGCCAGCAGTCACACAGGGATTACCGGGGAGCTGCTTTTT
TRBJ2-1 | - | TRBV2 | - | CASSPRASQGNEQFF | TGTGCCAGCAGTCCTCGGGCTAGCCAAGGGAATGAGCAGTTCTTC
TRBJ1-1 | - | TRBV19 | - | CASTGRDLPNTEAFF | TGTGCCAGTACCGGAAGGGACTTGCCGAACACTGAAGCTTTCTTT
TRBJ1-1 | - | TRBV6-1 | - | CASSQTGGSNTEAFF | TGTGCCAGCAGCCAGACGGGGGGTAGCAACACTGAAGCTTTCTTT
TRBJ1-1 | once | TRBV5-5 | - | CASSLMLGSTEAFF | TGTGCCAGCAGCTTGATGTTGGGCAGCACTGAAGCTTTCTTT
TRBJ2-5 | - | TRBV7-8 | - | CASSAHVQSQETQYF | TGTGCCAGCAGCGCCCACGTACAGAGCCAAGAGACCCAGTACTTC
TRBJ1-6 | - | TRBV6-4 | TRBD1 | CASSPDRGVNSPLHF | TGTGCCAGCAGCCCAGACAGGGGCGTTAATTCACCCCTCCACTTT